Below, 19 T cell receptor beta chains from the same sample are listed, as sequenced in a study of cytomegalovirus exposure and HLA in healthy donors. Assay: immunoSEQ multiplex PCR; the TCRdb copy retains only in-frame clones and omits some. The table shows over 200,000 clones, with around 87% occurring only once. The sequencing input was PBMCs. The receptors here all came from a woman in her late teens or twenties in good health and CMV-seropositive.

The sample holds one count of this clone. The V call is TRBV6-5, the J call TRBJ1-1; D is uncertain. V was cut by 2 bases and J by 3 bases, with 7 bases left in between. Looked up from germline, CDR1 is MNHEY and CDR2 is SVGAGI. The CDR3 loop spans 13 amino acids. This CDR3 is CASSYRDYTEAFF. The CDR3 DNA reads as TGTGCCAGCAGTTACCGAGACTACACTGAAGCTTTCTTT.

The chain joins TRBV4-1 to TRBJ2-7; maybe TRBD2 (5 bases). Trimming took off 1 base at V and 3 bases at J, with 10 bases between the two ends. This CDR3 comprises 14 residues. Germline loops: CDR1 MGHRA, CDR2 YSYEKL. CDR3 in DNA: TGCGCCAGCAGCCAAGTCGGGAAACACTACGAGCAGTACTTC. Its protein is CASSQVGKHYEQYF.

The chain combines TRBV13 with TRBJ2-5; the D gene is possibly TRBD2 (6 bases). The CDR3 contains 14 residues. V was clipped by 3 bases and J by 5 bases, with 13 bases between them. CDR1 PRHDT and CDR2 FYEKMQ come from the germline V gene (reference sequence). The CDR3 is CASSFERGRETQYF. Written as DNA, the CDR3 is TGTGCCAGCAGCTTTGAGCGAGGGAGGGAGACCCAGTACTTC.

The rearrangement uses TRBV6-1 and TRBJ1-2; D is unresolved. Germline CDR1 reads MNHNS; CDR2 reads SASEGT. This CDR3 contains 13 residues. Trimming left V 2 bases short and J 8 bases short, with 12 bases between. The CDR3 reads CASSENVVEGYTF. CDR3 DNA sequence: TGTGCCAGCAGTGAAAACGTGGTGGAGGGCTACACCTTC.

The genes are TRBV2 and TRBJ1-3; D is possibly TRBD1 (6 bases). This CDR3 comprises 16 residues. CDR1 is SNHLY, CDR2 FYNNEI, per germline. V was clipped by 2 bases and J by 2 bases, with 13 bases between them. CDR3 loop: CASSENPQGTGNTIYF. Here the CDR3 DNA reads TGTGCCAGCAGTGAAAATCCCCAGGGGACTGGAAACACCATATATTTT.

The gene calls are TRBV15 and TRBJ2-7, with 7 bases that match TRBD2. V trimming: 2 bases; J trimming: 0 bases; junction bases outside the gene matches: 16. The CDR3 contains 19 residues. Germline V gene sequence: CDR1 LNHNV, CDR2 YYDKDF (reference sequence). The CDR3 coding sequence is TGTGCCACCAGCAGATTCAGGCGGGAGCCGCCTTCACCCTCCTACGAGCAGTACTTC. Its protein is CATSRFRREPPSPSYEQYF.

This chain uses TRBV27 with TRBJ1-1, with a weak D call TRBD1 (5 bases). CDR1 and CDR2 (germline): MNHEY, SMNVEV (reference sequence). Trimming took off 2 bases at V and 0 bases at J, with 10 bases between the two ends. The CDR3 has 15 amino acids. The CDR3 spells CASSLQEGLNTEAFF. The CDR3 DNA sequence: TGTGCCAGCAGTTTACAGGAGGGACTGAACACTGAAGCTTTCTTT.

This sequence joins TRBV6-5 and TRBJ2-7, with 8 bases fitting TRBD1. The germline CDR1 and CDR2 sequences are MNHEY and SVGAGI. This CDR3 spans 14 amino acids. The J segment lost 2 bases and the V segment lost 8 bases, leaving 8 bases of the junction unmatched. The DNA for the CDR3 is TGTGCCAGCCGCGACAGGGGTCTTACCTACGAGCAGTACTTC. This codes for CASRDRGLTYEQYF.

The chain recombines TRBV27 with TRBJ2-2, with TRBD2 as a possible D gene (6 bases). The CDR3 consists of 16 residues. With 0 bases removed from V and 6 bases from J, the gap between germline ends came to 14 bases. Germline V gene lookup returns CDR1 MNHEY and CDR2 SMNVEV (reference sequence). The CDR3 DNA follows: TGTGCCAGCAGTTTATCGGGAGGCCAAGGACCCGGGGAGCTGTTTTTT. Translated, it gives CASSLSGGQGPGELFF.

The sample holds a few counts of this clone. Here the CDR3 DNA reads TGTGCCAGCAGTGAAAAAATCAGGGGCATTAAAAACATTCAGTACTTC. Protein sequence: CASSEKIRGIKNIQYF. The V and J genes are TRBV2 and TRBJ2-4; possibly TRBD1 for D (6 bases). Per germline, CDR1 SNHLY and CDR2 FYNNEI. The CDR3 is 16 amino acids. Trimming left V 2 bases short and J 4 bases short, with 15 bases between.

The chain couples TRBV27 to TRBJ2-7; the D is unclear. The CDR3 is made up of 13 amino acids. Trimming removed 3 bases at V and 2 bases at J, with 8 bases between. Per the germline V gene, CDR1 is MNHEY and CDR2 is SMNVEV (reference sequence). The chain's CDR3 is CASSFQAPYEQYF. The CDR3 DNA reads as TGTGCCAGCAGTTTCCAGGCCCCCTACGAGCAGTACTTC.

V and J are TRBV28 and TRBJ1-2; no definite D call. This CDR3 contains 13 residues. CDR1 and CDR2 from the germline V gene are MDHEN and SYDVKM. The ends were cut back, 3 bases at V and 7 bases at J, with 12 bases in the middle. CDR3 loop: CASSFTDGVGYTF. Written as DNA, the CDR3 is TGTGCCAGCAGTTTTACAGACGGGGTTGGCTACACCTTC.

V gene TRBV13 combines with J gene TRBJ2-2; 10 bases fit TRBD2. This CDR3 comprises 18 residues. After removal of 8 bases from V and 6 bases from J, the junction contained 18 bases not matched to a gene. Germline V gene data show CDR1 as PRHDT and CDR2 as FYEKMQ (reference sequence). The CDR3 loop is CASGPSGRWVSRAGELFF. CDR3 DNA: TGTGCCAGCGGCCCTAGCGGGAGATGGGTGTCGAGGGCCGGGGAGCTGTTTTTT. Filled out from reference TRBV13 and TRBJ2-2, the complete variable domain reads AAGVIQSPRHLIKEKRETATLKCYPIPRHDTVYWYQQGPGQDPQFLISFYEKMQSDKGSIPDRFSAQQFSDYHSELNMSSLELGDSALYFCASGPSGRWVSRAGELFFGEGSRLTVL.

V usage is TRBV6-1 and J usage is TRBJ1-3, with 9 bases matching TRBD1. The germline gives CDR1 MNHNS, CDR2 SASEGT. The junction had 2 bases not matched to a gene; V was cut back by 6 bases and J by 2 bases. CDR3 length: 14 residues. The chain's CDR3 is CASRDRGPGNTIYF. The CDR3, as DNA: TGTGCCAGCAGGGACAGGGGCCCTGGAAACACCATATATTTT.

The rearrangement joins TRBV6-7 to TRBJ2-7; no clear D. TRBV6-7 is given ORF status, its function remaining uncertain. V dropped 7 bases and J dropped 3 bases, with 16 bases sitting between them. This CDR3 contains 14 residues. CDR3 coding DNA: TGTGCCAGCACCCCTGAGGTTGAAAGCTACGAGCAGTACTTC. It specifies CASTPEVESYEQYF.

The chain employs TRBV18 and TRBJ2-1; 7 nucleotides line up with TRBD2. This CDR3 region has 17 residues. After removal of 5 bases from V and 7 bases from J, the junction contained 17 bases not matched to a gene. Germline V CDR1 and CDR2: KGHSH, LQKENI. CDR3 protein: CASSSYAFGGSANEQFF. The CDR3 DNA follows: TGTGCCAGCTCATCCTATGCGTTTGGCGGGAGTGCTAATGAGCAGTTCTTC.

V and J are TRBV7-3 and TRBJ2-1; tentative D call: TRBD1 (6 bases). V was pared by 4 bases and J by 4 bases, with 14 bases between. The germline gives CDR1 SGHTA, CDR2 FQGTGA. This CDR3 spans 15 amino acids. The CDR3 DNA sequence: TGTGCCAGCAGCTCCCTCCCTCAGGGGTACAATGAGCAGTTCTTC. The encoded protein is CASSSLPQGYNEQFF.

The sample holds one count of this clone. The chain recombines TRBV28 with TRBJ1-2; TRBD1 agrees at 7 bases. The CDR3 length is 15 residues. V shed 6 bases, J shed 5 bases, and the junction held 12 bases outside the gene matches. Germline V gene lookup returns CDR1 MDHEN and CDR2 SYDVKM. The CDR3: CASSLTWTGGYGYTF. The CDR3 nucleotides are TGTGCCAGCAGCCTTACTTGGACAGGCGGTTATGGCTACACCTTC.

V gene TRBV25-1 combines with J gene TRBJ2-3, with 8 bases matching TRBD2. The CDR3 is 13 residues long. The germline V gene has CDR1 MGHDK and CDR2 SYGVNS. Trimming took 6 bases from V and 5 from J; bases not matched to a gene: 4. This chain's CDR3 is CASRRGAGDTQYF. Written as DNA, the CDR3 is TGTGCCAGCAGGCGGGGGGCGGGAGATACGCAGTATTTT.